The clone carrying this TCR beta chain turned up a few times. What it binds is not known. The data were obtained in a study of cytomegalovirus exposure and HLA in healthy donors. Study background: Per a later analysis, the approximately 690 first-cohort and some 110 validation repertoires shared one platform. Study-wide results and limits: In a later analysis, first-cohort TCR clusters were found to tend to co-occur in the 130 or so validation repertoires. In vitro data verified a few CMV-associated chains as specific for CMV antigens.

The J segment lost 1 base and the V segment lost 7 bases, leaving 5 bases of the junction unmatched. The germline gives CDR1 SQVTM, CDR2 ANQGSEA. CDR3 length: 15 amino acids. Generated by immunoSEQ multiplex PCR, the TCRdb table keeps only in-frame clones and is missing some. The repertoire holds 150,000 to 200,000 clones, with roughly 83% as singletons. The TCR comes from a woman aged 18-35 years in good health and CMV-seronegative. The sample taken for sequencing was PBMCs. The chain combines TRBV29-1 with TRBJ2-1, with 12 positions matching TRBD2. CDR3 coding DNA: TGCAGCGGCGGGACTAGCGGGCCGTCCTACAATGAGCAGTTCTTC. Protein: CSGGTSGPSYNEQFF.